The clone carrying this T cell receptor (beta chain) has ten or more counts. CDR3 length: 15 amino acids. The trim removed 2 bases at V and 2 bases at J, leaving 1 base unmatched. Germline V gene sequence: CDR1 SNHLY, CDR2 FYNNEI. This specimen comes from a study of blood T cells in healthy people across ages. A second PCR of roughly 7 to 11 cycles used a sample-barcoded 5' primer and a J-beta primer mix. TCRdb re-called the 5' RACE reads with MiXCR, one entry per CDR3 protein. The profile shows about 800,000 distinct CDR3 sequences, around a quarter of them singletons. These same records also appear under a second study, on T cells of mothers and their children.

The specimen sequenced was blood. This TCR was recovered from a boy aged 10-17 years in good health. V and J are TRBV2 and TRBJ2-1; TRBD2 matches 9 bases. CDR3 in amino acids: CASSELAGPYNEQFF. The CDR3, as DNA: TGTGCCAGCAGTGAACTAGCGGGACCCTACAATGAGCAGTTCTTC.